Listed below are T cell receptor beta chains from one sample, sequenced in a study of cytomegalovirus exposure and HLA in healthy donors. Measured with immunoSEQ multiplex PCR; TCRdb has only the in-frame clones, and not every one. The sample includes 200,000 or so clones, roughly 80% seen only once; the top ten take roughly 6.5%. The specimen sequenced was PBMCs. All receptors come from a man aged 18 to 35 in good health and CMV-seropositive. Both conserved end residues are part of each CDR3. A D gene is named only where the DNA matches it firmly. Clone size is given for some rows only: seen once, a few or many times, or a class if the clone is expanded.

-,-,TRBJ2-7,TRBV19,CASSIVGETYEQYF,TGTGCCAGTAGTATAGTTGGGGAGACCTACGAGCAGTACTTC
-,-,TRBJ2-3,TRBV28,CASSLGRLSSTDTQYF,TGTGCCAGCAGTTTAGGGCGTCTATCTAGCACAGATACGCAGTATTTT
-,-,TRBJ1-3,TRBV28,CASNLRGSGNTIYF,TGTGCCAGCAACCTAAGAGGCTCTGGAAACACCATATATTTT
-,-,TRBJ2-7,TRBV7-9,CASSRLDYEQYF,TGTGCCAGCAGCCGACTAGACTACGAGCAGTACTTC
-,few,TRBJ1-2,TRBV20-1,CSATQQAGYTF,TGCAGTGCTACCCAGCAGGCTGGCTACACCTTC
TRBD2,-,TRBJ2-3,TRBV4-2,CASSQKPSGRATDTQYF,TGTGCCAGCAGCCAAAAGCCGAGCGGGAGGGCTACAGATACGCAGTATTTT
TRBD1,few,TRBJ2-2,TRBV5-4,CASQGDRGYGAGELFF,TGTGCCAGCCAGGGGGACAGGGGGTATGGAGCCGGGGAGCTGTTTTTT
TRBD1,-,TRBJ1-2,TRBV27,CASRPDRGFYGYTF,TGTGCCAGCCGACCGGACAGGGGGTTCTATGGCTACACCTTC
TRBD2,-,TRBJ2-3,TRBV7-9,CASSPPQRVASGRALTQYF,TGTGCCAGCAGCCCGCCACAGAGAGTAGCTAGCGGGAGGGCCCTAACGCAGTATTTT
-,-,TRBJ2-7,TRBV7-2,CASSLTTTRGGDEQYF,TGTGCCAGCAGCTTAACTACCACGCGAGGGGGAGATGAGCAGTACTTC
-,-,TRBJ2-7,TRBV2,CATRKGPKVRVFSYEQYF,TGTGCCACCAGAAAGGGGCCTAAGGTCAGGGTTTTCTCCTACGAGCAGTACTTC
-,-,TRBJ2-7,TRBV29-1,CSVTGLYEQYF,TGCAGCGTGACAGGACTCTACGAGCAGTACTTC
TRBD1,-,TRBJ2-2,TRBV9,CASSAVTGTGELFF,TGTGCCAGCAGCGCCGTGACAGGGACCGGGGAGCTGTTTTTT
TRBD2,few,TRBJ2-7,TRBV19,CASSIASGGYEQYF,TGTGCCAGTAGTATAGCTAGCGGGGGATACGAGCAGTACTTC
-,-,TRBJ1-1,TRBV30,CAWSLTRDTEAFF,TGTGCCTGGAGTCTTACTCGGGACACTGAAGCTTTCTTT
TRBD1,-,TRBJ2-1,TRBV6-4,CASSELRNFGTGYNEQFF,TGTGCCAGCAGTGAACTCCGAAACTTCGGGACAGGCTACAATGAGCAGTTCTTC
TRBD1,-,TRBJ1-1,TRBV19,CASQTGQLNTEAFF,TGTGCCAGTCAGACGGGACAGTTGAACACTGAAGCTTTCTTT
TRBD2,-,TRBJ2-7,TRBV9,CASSVSLAESSYEQYF,TGTGCCAGCAGCGTAAGTCTAGCGGAGAGCTCCTACGAGCAGTACTTC
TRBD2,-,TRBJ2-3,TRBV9,CASSVVAGGPQEQYF,TGTGCCAGCAGCGTAGTAGCGGGAGGACCCCAGGAGCAGTATTTT
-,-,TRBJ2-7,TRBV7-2,CASSLGWQASYEQYF,TGTGCCAGCAGCTTAGGATGGCAGGCCTCCTACGAGCAGTACTTC
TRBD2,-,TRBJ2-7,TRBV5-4,CASSRASGYEQYF,TGTGCCAGCAGCCGGGCTAGCGGGTACGAGCAGTACTTC
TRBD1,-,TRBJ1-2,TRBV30,CAWEADRGLRGYTF,TGTGCCTGGGAGGCGGACAGGGGGTTAAGAGGCTACACCTTC
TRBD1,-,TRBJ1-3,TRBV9,CASSAGQGNSGNTIYF,TGTGCCAGCAGCGCGGGACAGGGCAACTCTGGAAACACCATATATTTT
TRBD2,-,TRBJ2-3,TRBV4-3,CASSQDWGSGTSVDTQYF,TGCGCCAGCAGCCAAGATTGGGGTAGCGGGACTTCGGTAGATACGCAGTATTTT
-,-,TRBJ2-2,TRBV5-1,CASSWGHDRGELFF,TGCGCCAGCAGCTGGGGCCATGACAGGGGGGAGCTGTTTTTT
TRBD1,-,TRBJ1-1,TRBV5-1,CASSLGGQTVNTEAFF,TGCGCCAGCAGTCTTGGGGGACAGACAGTGAACACTGAAGCTTTCTTT
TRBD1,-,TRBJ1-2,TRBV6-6,CASSRQGTNYGYTF,TGTGCCAGCAGTCGACAGGGCACTAACTATGGCTACACCTTC
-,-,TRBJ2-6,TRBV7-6,CASSLGAGDLVFLTF,TGTGCCAGCAGCTTAGGGGCAGGGGATCTCGTTTTCCTGACTTTC
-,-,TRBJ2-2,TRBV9,CASSVEGAGSTGELFF,TGTGCCAGCAGCGTAGAAGGGGCTGGCAGCACCGGGGAGCTGTTTTTT
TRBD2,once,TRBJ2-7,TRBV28,CASSLPQFRSSGRASYEQYF,TGTGCCAGCAGTTTACCGCAATTCAGATCTAGCGGGAGGGCCTCCTACGAGCAGTACTTC
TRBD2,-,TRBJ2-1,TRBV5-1,CASSLVSGPHEQFF,TGCGCCAGCAGCTTGGTTAGCGGGCCCCATGAGCAGTTCTTC
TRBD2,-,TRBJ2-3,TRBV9,CASSQSGTSTDTQYF,TGTGCCAGCAGCCAAAGCGGGACCAGCACAGATACGCAGTATTTT
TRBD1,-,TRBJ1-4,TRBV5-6,CASSLLQGARSTNEKLFF,TGTGCCAGCAGCTTGCTACAGGGGGCTCGGTCAACTAATGAAAAACTGTTTTTT